The 27 T cell receptor beta chains in this list originate from one sample, sequenced in a study of TIL therapy for anti-PD-1-resistant metastatic lung cancer. Sequencing used immunoSEQ v3. Profiled with immunoSEQ multiplex PCR; TCRdb holds only in-frame clones, not every one. The sample contains about 21,000 clones, around 70% of which appear only once. Time point given: pre-treatment sample, taken before nivolumab and TIL therapy. Sequences were derived from blood, sampled at baseline. All receptors come from a person between 30 and 80 years old with non-small cell lung cancer.

CDR3 in amino acids: CASSQEGQVYGYTF. CDR3 DNA: TGTGCCAGCAGCCAAGAGGGACAGGTCTATGGCTACACCTTC. The rearrangement uses TRBV3-1 (or the pseudogene TRBV3-2) and TRBJ1-2, with 8 bases identical to TRBD1. From germline, CDR1 is LGHDT and CDR2 YNNKEL (reference sequence). Trimming removed 0 bases from V and 4 bases from J; junction bases left unmatched: 1. This CDR3 has 14 residues.

The gene calls are TRBV9 and TRBJ1-1; D call uncertain. The V end was cut by 0 bases, the J end by 8 bases, with 14 bases between. The germline CDR1 and CDR2 sequences are SGDLS and YYNGEE. The CDR3 sequence is 14 residues long. CDR3 coding DNA: TGTGCCAGCAGCGTAGGATGGACCGGAGGGGAAGCTTTCTTT. Its translation is CASSVGWTGGEAFF.

The chain employs TRBV2 and TRBJ2-2; D might be TRBD2 (6 bases). CDR1 and CDR2 (germline): SNHLY, FYNNEI. The CDR3 contains 16 residues. The V gene lost 8 bases and the J gene lost 5 bases, with 21 bases spanning the gap. The CDR3 sequence is CASSAFRAGLTGELFF. In DNA, the CDR3 is TGTGCCAGCTCAGCGTTTAGGGCGGGGCTTACCGGGGAGCTGTTTTTT.

The chain has TRBV5-6 and TRBJ2-2; perhaps TRBD2 as D (7 bases). V lost 0 bases and J lost 2, with 14 bases in between. The CDR3 runs to 17 residues. Germline V gene sequence: CDR1 SGHDT, CDR2 YYEEEE. The CDR3, as DNA: TGTGCCAGCAGCTTGGCTATCGCGGGGGCTAACACCGGGGAGCTGTTTTTT. Protein sequence: CASSLAIAGANTGELFF.

This chain links TRBV12-3 or TRBV12-4 with TRBJ1-2; 8 bases align to TRBD1. The CDR3 consists of 13 residues. V lost 6 bases to trimming and J lost 8 bases; unmatched junction nucleotides: 8. The CDR3 DNA follows: TGTGCCAGCAGACCTCAGGGGGCGACGGGCTACACCTTC. It yields the protein CASRPQGATGYTF.

The rearrangement uses TRBV6-4 and TRBJ1-1; D call uncertain. This CDR3 has 13 amino acids. V was cut by 6 bases and J by 0 bases, with 8 bases left in between. Germline-derived CDR1 and CDR2 are MRHNA and SNTAGT. In nucleotides, the CDR3 is TGTGCCAGCAGCGTTGACATGAACACTGAAGCTTTCTTT. This encodes CASSVDMNTEAFF.

This chain joins TRBV6-2 or TRBV6-3 and TRBJ1-2; TRBD1 agrees at 7 bases. The CDR3 runs to 14 residues. V trimming: 5 bases; J trimming: 4 bases; junction bases outside the gene matches: 7. Germline loops: CDR1 MNHEY, CDR2 SVGEGT. The CDR3 sequence: CASSILTGVYGYTF. CDR3 bases: TGTGCCAGCAGTATATTAACAGGGGTCTATGGCTACACCTTC.

This sequence joins TRBV2 and TRBJ2-7, with 7 bases aligning to TRBD1. Looked up from germline, CDR1 is SNHLY and CDR2 is FYNNEI. The CDR3 is 14 amino acids. V lost 2 bases to trimming and J lost 3 bases; unmatched junction nucleotides: 4. The CDR3 nucleotides read TGTGCCAGCAGTGAACAGGGGGTCCTCTACGAGCAGTACTTC. Its protein product is CASSEQGVLYEQYF.

The genes are TRBV6-4 and TRBJ1-2; TRBD1 aligns across 9 bases. This CDR3 spans 16 amino acids. Losses at the gene ends were 2 bases for V and 8 bases for J; bases not matched to a gene: 12. Germline assignment: CDR1 MRHNA and CDR2 SNTAGT. The CDR3 reads CASSDRPGTGNKGYTF. The CDR3 coding sequence is TGTGCCAGCAGTGACCGTCCCGGGACAGGGAACAAGGGCTACACCTTC.

CDR3 nucleotides: TGTGCCACCAGTGAAAACATTGAGCAGTTCTTC. This translates into CATSENIEQFF. This chain connects TRBV24-1 to TRBJ2-1; D gene unclear. Germline V gives CDR1 KGHDR, CDR2 SFDVKD. The V and J ends lost 4 bases and 9 bases respectively, with 6 bases between them. The CDR3 totals 11 residues.

The V and J genes are TRBV9 and TRBJ2-3, with D perhaps matching TRBD1 (5 bases). Germline V gene lookup returns CDR1 SGDLS and CDR2 YYNGEE. The V end lost 0 bases, the J end lost 8 bases, and 10 bases lay between the germline ends. The CDR3 covers 13 residues. CDR3 amino acids: CASSVEGRGTQYF. CDR3 nucleotide sequence: TGTGCCAGCAGCGTAGAAGGTAGGGGTACGCAGTATTTT.

CDR3 nucleotide sequence: TGTGCCACCAGCAGCCCTCTAAACAGGGGCAATCAGCCCCAGCATTTT. Protein: CATSSPLNRGNQPQHF. The V call is TRBV15, the J call TRBJ1-5, with D possibly matching TRBD1 (6 bases). V lost 3 bases and J lost 2, with 14 bases in between. The CDR3 runs 16 residues. Germline V gene data show CDR1 as LNHNV and CDR2 as YYDKDF (reference sequence).

The chain recombines TRBV5-1 with TRBJ2-2, with TRBD2 matching 8 bases. After removal of 4 bases from V and 5 bases from J, the junction contained 7 bases not matched to a gene. The V gene's germline CDR1 is SGHRS and CDR2 YFSETQ. This CDR3 has 15 amino acids. The CDR3 DNA is TGCGCCAGCAGCCTAGGGACTAGTGGGACCGGGGAGCTGTTTTTT. It codes for CASSLGTSGTGELFF.

On this clone: A read error may produce the germline difference seen at one junction end. This chain joins TRBV5-1 and TRBJ1-2; D not resolved. Germline lookup yields CDR1 SGHRS and CDR2 YFSETQ. CDR3 length: 16 residues. CDR3 residues: CASRFKPVGLRHGYTF. For the CDR3, the DNA is TGCGCCAGCCGCTTCAAACCCGTTGGTCTGAGGCATGGCTACACCTTC.

The chain combines TRBV2 with TRBJ1-6; 7 bases are a match to TRBD1. Germline V gene lookup returns CDR1 SNHLY and CDR2 FYNNEI. This CDR3 is built from 15 residues. The junction had 7 bases not matched to a gene; V was cut back by 5 bases and J by 6 bases. This CDR3 is CASSLQGSGNSPLHF. The CDR3 DNA reads TGTGCCAGCAGTCTACAGGGGTCAGGTAATTCACCCCTCCACTTT.

There are a few counts of this clone. This chain links TRBV5-1 with TRBJ2-2, with D maybe TRBD2 (6 bases). This CDR3 region has 14 residues. Germline assignment: CDR1 SGHRS and CDR2 YFSETQ. V was trimmed by 4 bases and J by 5 bases, leaving 12 bases between them. The CDR3 DNA is TGCGCCAGCAGCCCGGGACTTCTAACCGGGGAGCTGTTTTTT. Its protein is CASSPGLLTGELFF.

The chain recombines TRBV2 with TRBJ2-7; no definite D call. This CDR3 has 13 amino acids. Germline values: CDR1 SNHLY, CDR2 FYNNEI. V lost 2 bases and J 7 bases, leaving 12 bases between the germline ends. Written as DNA, the CDR3 is TGTGCCAGCAGTGAACACCTAGTAGGAGAGCAGTACGTC. This sequence encodes CASSEHLVGEQYV.

This chain links TRBV3-1 (or the pseudogene TRBV3-2) with TRBJ2-2; the D is unclear. With 0 bases removed from V and 3 bases from J, the gap between germline ends came to 17 bases. This CDR3 contains 18 residues. Germline V gene data show CDR1 as LGHDT and CDR2 as YNNKEL (reference sequence). CDR3 region: CASSQDLTWAAHTGELFF. As DNA, the CDR3 is TGTGCCAGCAGCCAAGATCTTACCTGGGCGGCCCACACCGGGGAGCTGTTTTTT.

The count of this clone is one. The chain joins TRBV24-1 to TRBJ2-5; TRBD1 matches at 7 bases. Germline lookup yields CDR1 KGHDR and CDR2 SFDVKD. The V and J ends lost 9 bases and 0 bases, in that order; junction bases with no gene match: 3. CDR3 size: 13 residues. The CDR3 sequence: CATGDSYQETQYF. In DNA, the CDR3 is TGTGCCACCGGGGACAGTTACCAAGAGACCCAGTACTTC.

The J gene is TRBJ2-1, the V gene TRBV5-4; 11 bases fit TRBD2. The ends lost 2 bases at V and 7 bases at J; junction bases unmatched: 8. CDR3 length: 16 residues. Germline CDR1 and CDR2: SGHNT and YYREEE (reference sequence). DNA for the CDR3: TGTGCCAGCAGCTTAATAGCGGGAGGGCCTGGGAATGAGCAGTTCTTC. Translation: CASSLIAGGPGNEQFF.

The gene calls are TRBV7-9 and TRBJ2-2; D gene ambiguous. Deletions cut 1 base from V and 4 bases from J, with 7 bases between. Per germline, CDR1 SEHNR and CDR2 FQNEAQ (reference sequence). The CDR3 sequence is 14 residues long. In DNA, the CDR3 is TGTGCCAGCAGCTTAGAGCCGCCCACCGGGGAGCTGTTTTTT. It specifies CASSLEPPTGELFF.

The rearrangement links TRBV27 to TRBJ1-1; D possibly corresponds to TRBD1 (5 bases). Germline values: CDR1 MNHEY, CDR2 SMNVEV (reference sequence). Trimming took off 4 bases at V and 3 bases at J, with 24 bases between the two ends. This CDR3 has 18 amino acids. The CDR3 region has the DNA TGTGCCAGCAGTTCATCTTTCCGGGGGAGCCGTCGGGACACTGAAGCTTTCTTT. Residues: CASSSSFRGSRRDTEAFF.

In its sample, this clone was seen a few times. The rearrangement joins TRBV29-1 to TRBJ1-2; 11 nucleotides agree with TRBD1. The CDR3 is made up of 14 amino acids. CDR1 is SQVTM and CDR2 is ANQGSEA in the germline V gene. The V segment lost 2 bases and the J segment 7 bases; nucleotides outside the gene matches: 6. The CDR3 region has the DNA TGCAGCGTTGAAACCGGACAGGGGGCATTTGGCTACACCTTC. Translation: CSVETGQGAFGYTF.

The chain carries TRBV14 and TRBJ2-3; D gene ambiguous. CDR1 and CDR2 from the germline V gene are SGHDN and FVKESK. This CDR3 has 15 amino acids. Trimming stripped 5 bases from V and 3 bases from J, with 15 bases between. CDR3 residues: CASSTLPDQTDTQYF. CDR3 DNA: TGTGCCAGCAGCACTCTTCCCGACCAGACAGATACGCAGTATTTT.

In this sample, this clone turned up once. The V gene is TRBV12-5, the J gene TRBJ2-5; weak D call: TRBD1 (6 bases). The CDR3 covers 16 residues. Germline CDR1 is LGHNT and CDR2 is FRNRAP. The germline V and J ends were trimmed by 6 bases and 2 bases, with 19 bases remaining between them. The CDR3 here is CASGPGVRQEQETQYF. CDR3 DNA sequence: TGTGCTAGTGGCCCCGGTGTCCGACAGGAACAAGAGACCCAGTACTTC.

This clone appeared a few times. The rearrangement uses TRBV21-1 and TRBJ1-6. TRBV21-1 is a pseudogene. The CDR3 has 12 amino acids. The CDR3 region is CASSLGSSPLHF. In DNA, the CDR3 is TGTGCCAGCAGTTTGGGGAGTTCACCCCTCCACTTT.

The chain recombines TRBV12-3 or TRBV12-4 with TRBJ1-1, with D hard to call. The CDR3 has 13 amino acids. Trimming stripped 6 bases from V and 2 bases from J, with 10 bases between. CDR3 region: CASSYQSNTEAFF. For the CDR3, the DNA is TGTGCCAGCAGCTACCAAAGTAACACTGAAGCTTTCTTT.